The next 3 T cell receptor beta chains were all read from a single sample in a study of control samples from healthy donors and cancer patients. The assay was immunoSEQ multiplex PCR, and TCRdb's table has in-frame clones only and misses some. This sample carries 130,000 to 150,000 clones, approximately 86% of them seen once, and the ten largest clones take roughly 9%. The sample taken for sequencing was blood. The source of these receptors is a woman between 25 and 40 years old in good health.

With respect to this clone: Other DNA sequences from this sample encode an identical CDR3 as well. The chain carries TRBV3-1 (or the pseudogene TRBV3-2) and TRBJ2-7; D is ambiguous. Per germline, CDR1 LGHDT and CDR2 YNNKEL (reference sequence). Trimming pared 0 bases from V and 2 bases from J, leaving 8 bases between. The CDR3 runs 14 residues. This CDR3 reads CASSQEVYPYEQYF. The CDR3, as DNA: TGTGCCAGCAGCCAAGAGGTTTACCCCTACGAGCAGTACTTC.

For the CDR3, the DNA is TGTGCCAGTGCCCAAGGGACCACGGCCGCCGAGCAGTTCTTC. Protein: CASAQGTTAAEQFF. This rearrangement joins TRBV6-4 to TRBJ2-1; TRBD1 or TRBD2 may be the D gene (5 bases each). V lost 9 bases and J lost 10, with 22 bases in between. Germline CDR1 reads MRHNA; CDR2 reads SNTAGT. CDR3 size: 14 residues.

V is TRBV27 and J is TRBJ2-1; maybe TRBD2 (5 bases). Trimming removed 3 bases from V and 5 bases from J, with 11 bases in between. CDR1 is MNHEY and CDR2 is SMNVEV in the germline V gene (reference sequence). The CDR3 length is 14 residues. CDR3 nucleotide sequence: TGTGCCAGCAGTTTCTTCGGGGTTAACAATGAGCAGTTCTTC. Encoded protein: CASSFFGVNNEQFF.